This is a list of T cell receptor beta chains from one sample in a study of OX40 agonist ivuxolimab in advanced cancers. Measured with immunoSEQ multiplex PCR; TCRdb has only the in-frame clones, and not every one. Among tens of thousands of clones, nearly 90% were seen once, and the ten largest hold roughly 11%. The source material was CD4+ or CD8+ T cells sorted from blood, sampled in a trial of the OX40 agonist ivuxolimab. These receptors were obtained from an adult with an advanced solid tumor such as melanoma, head and neck, liver or kidney cancer. Each CDR3 is given with its conserved first and last residue. D genes are given only for firm matches. Clone size, where shown, is once, few, many, or a class for clones that have expanded.

V gene: TRBV7-9; clone size: -; D gene: -; J gene: TRBJ2-1; CDR3 DNA: TGTGCCAGCAGCTTGAGGGGAGGCGTCAACAATGAGCAGTTCTTC; CDR3 protein: CASSLRGGVNNEQFF
V gene: TRBV11-2; clone size: -; D gene: TRBD2; J gene: TRBJ2-1; CDR3 DNA: TGTGCCAGCAGCAACAGCGGGAGGGGCTCCTACAATGAGCAGTTCTTC; CDR3 protein: CASSNSGRGSYNEQFF
V gene: TRBV4-2; clone size: -; D gene: TRBD1; J gene: TRBJ1-3; CDR3 DNA: TGTGCCAGCAGCCGGACAGGGGGGGGAAACACCATATATTTT; CDR3 protein: CASSRTGGGNTIYF
V gene: TRBV21-1; clone size: -; D gene: -; J gene: TRBJ1-1; CDR3 DNA: TGTGCCAGCAGCTTTCAGGTGGGACAGGGCCACACTGAAGCTTTCTTT; CDR3 protein: CASSFQVGQGHTEAFF
V gene: TRBV7-8; clone size: -; D gene: TRBD1; J gene: TRBJ1-2; CDR3 DNA: TGTGCCAGCAGCTTAAGGGACAGGGTTAACTATGGCTACACCTTC; CDR3 protein: CASSLRDRVNYGYTF
V gene: TRBV10-3; clone size: -; D gene: -; J gene: TRBJ1-5; CDR3 DNA: TGTGCCATAAGACAGAATAGCAATCAGCCCCAGCATTTT; CDR3 protein: CAIRQNSNQPQHF
V gene: TRBV6-1; clone size: -; D gene: -; J gene: TRBJ1-1; CDR3 DNA: TGTGCCAGCAGTGAGGGGTGGGAAGCTTTCTTT; CDR3 protein: CASSEGWEAFF
V gene: TRBV18; clone size: -; D gene: TRBD2; J gene: TRBJ2-7; CDR3 DNA: TGTGCCAGCTCACCCCCGCCTAGCGGGGTTCGCGAGCAGTACTTC; CDR3 protein: CASSPPPSGVREQYF
V gene: TRBV11-2; clone size: -; D gene: TRBD1; J gene: TRBJ1-2; CDR3 DNA: TGTGCCAGCAGCTTAAGGGACAGCCTAACTATGGCTACCACCTTC; CDR3 protein: CASSLRDSLTMATTF
V gene: TRBV5-8; clone size: -; D gene: TRBD1; J gene: TRBJ1-2; CDR3 DNA: TGTGCCAGCAGCTTGACAGGGGGCGCATCCAACTATGGCTACACCTTC; CDR3 protein: CASSLTGGASNYGYTF
V gene: TRBV18; clone size: -; D gene: -; J gene: TRBJ1-2; CDR3 DNA: TGTGCCAGCTCTCTGAATGCCCCCCAAACAGCAAACTATGGCTACACCTTC; CDR3 protein: CASSLNAPQTANYGYTF
V gene: TRBV7-2; clone size: -; D gene: -; J gene: TRBJ2-3; CDR3 DNA: TGTGCCAGCAGCTTATTCCTCCGTGGTACGCAGTATTTT; CDR3 protein: CASSLFLRGTQYF
V gene: TRBV28; clone size: -; D gene: -; J gene: TRBJ1-5; CDR3 DNA: TGTGCCAGCAGGGGCGGCGCAAGGTCGAGGTCCCAGCATTTT; CDR3 protein: CASRGGARSRSQHF
V gene: TRBV5-1; clone size: -; D gene: TRBD1; J gene: TRBJ1-2; CDR3 DNA: TGCGCCAGCAGCTTGGCCGGGGGACAGGGCGGCGGCTACACCTTC; CDR3 protein: CASSLAGGQGGGYTF
V gene: TRBV11-2; clone size: -; D gene: TRBD1; J gene: TRBJ2-7; CDR3 DNA: TGTGCCAGCAGCTTATATGGGACAGCTTACGAGCAGTACTTC; CDR3 protein: CASSLYGTAYEQYF
V gene: TRBV7-2; clone size: -; D gene: -; J gene: TRBJ1-3; CDR3 DNA: TGTGCCAGCAGCTTAGTGGGGGGTCCCTCTGGAAACACCATATATTTT; CDR3 protein: CASSLVGGPSGNTIYF
V gene: TRBV5-1; clone size: -; D gene: -; J gene: TRBJ2-5; CDR3 DNA: TGCGCCAGCAGCAGGTGGGGGCAGTCGTACCAAGAGACCCAGTACTTC; CDR3 protein: CASSRWGQSYQETQYF
V gene: TRBV5-4; clone size: few; D gene: TRBD2; J gene: TRBJ2-2; CDR3 DNA: TGTGCCAGCAGCTTGCCTAGCGGGGGCTCTACCGGGGAGCTGTTTTTT; CDR3 protein: CASSLPSGGSTGELFF
V gene: TRBV11-3; clone size: -; D gene: -; J gene: TRBJ2-1; CDR3 DNA: TGTGCCAGCAGCTTCGCCGAGTTTAATGAGCAGTTCTTC; CDR3 protein: CASSFAEFNEQFF
V gene: TRBV6-5; clone size: -; D gene: TRBD1; J gene: TRBJ1-2; CDR3 DNA: TGTGCCAGCAGTTTAACAGGGGTCTATGGCTACACCTTC; CDR3 protein: CASSLTGVYGYTF
V gene: TRBV7-9; clone size: -; D gene: -; J gene: TRBJ2-3; CDR3 DNA: TGTGCCAGCAGCCCAGCAGATACGCAGTATTTT; CDR3 protein: CASSPADTQYF
V gene: TRBV7-2; clone size: -; D gene: -; J gene: TRBJ2-7; CDR3 DNA: TGTGCCAGCAGCGGTAACAGGGTTTCCTACGAGCAGTACTTC; CDR3 protein: CASSGNRVSYEQYF
V gene: TRBV5-4; clone size: -; D gene: TRBD2; J gene: TRBJ2-1; CDR3 DNA: TGTGCCAGCAGCTTGGCGGGACTAGCGGGTTACAATGAGCAGTTCTTC; CDR3 protein: CASSLAGLAGYNEQFF
V gene: TRBV15; clone size: -; D gene: -; J gene: TRBJ2-3; CDR3 DNA: TGTGCCACCAGCAGAGATGGTGGGAGAAGCACAGATACGCAGTATTTT; CDR3 protein: CATSRDGGRSTDTQYF
V gene: TRBV6-6; clone size: -; D gene: -; J gene: TRBJ1-1; CDR3 DNA: TGTGCCAGCAGTTACGGGAGGGCTGAAGCTTTCTTT; CDR3 protein: CASSYGRAEAFF
V gene: TRBV5-1; clone size: -; D gene: -; J gene: TRBJ2-2; CDR3 DNA: TGCGCCAGCAGCTTGGGGACAGACACCGGGGAGCTGTTTTTT; CDR3 protein: CASSLGTDTGELFF
V gene: TRBV27; clone size: -; D gene: TRBD2; J gene: TRBJ2-1; CDR3 DNA: TGTGCCAGCAGTACCCCCAGGACGGGAGGGGGTGAGCAGTTCTTC; CDR3 protein: CASSTPRTGGGEQFF
V gene: TRBV10-2; clone size: -; D gene: -; J gene: TRBJ1-5; CDR3 DNA: TGCGCCAGCAGTGATCCAGGGTTGGGGAATCAGCCCCAGCATTTT; CDR3 protein: CASSDPGLGNQPQHF
V gene: TRBV11-2; clone size: -; D gene: TRBD1; J gene: TRBJ1-6; CDR3 DNA: TGTGCCAGCAGCTTAGATCGGTTGGGGACAGGAAATTCACCCCTCCACTTT; CDR3 protein: CASSLDRLGTGNSPLHF
V gene: TRBV5-1; clone size: -; D gene: -; J gene: TRBJ1-6; CDR3 DNA: TGCGCCAGCAGCTTGGGTCGGGGCTTCAATTCACCCCTCCACTTT; CDR3 protein: CASSLGRGFNSPLHF
V gene: TRBV5-1; clone size: -; D gene: -; J gene: TRBJ2-2; CDR3 DNA: TGCGCCAGCAGCTTGCTTTCAGGGGCCTACACCGGGGAGCTGTTTTTT; CDR3 protein: CASSLLSGAYTGELFF
V gene: TRBV5-1; clone size: once; D gene: -; J gene: TRBJ2-5; CDR3 DNA: TGCGCCAGCAGCTTGTGGGGTATCCAAGAGACCCAGTACTTC; CDR3 protein: CASSLWGIQETQYF
V gene: TRBV5-1; clone size: -; D gene: -; J gene: TRBJ1-1; CDR3 DNA: TGCGCCAGCAGCGTGGACAGCATGAACACTGAAGCTTTCTTT; CDR3 protein: CASSVDSMNTEAFF
V gene: TRBV9; clone size: -; D gene: TRBD1; J gene: TRBJ1-1; CDR3 DNA: TGTGCCAGCAGCTTACAGGGGGAGGGCACTGAAGCTTTCTTT; CDR3 protein: CASSLQGEGTEAFF
V gene: TRBV2; clone size: -; D gene: TRBD2; J gene: TRBJ2-1; CDR3 DNA: TGTGCCAGCAGTTATTCGGGGGGCTCCTACAATGAGCAGTTCTTC; CDR3 protein: CASSYSGGSYNEQFF
V gene: TRBV5-6; clone size: -; D gene: TRBD1; J gene: TRBJ2-5; CDR3 DNA: TGTGCCAGCAGCCCCGGGACAGGGTGGCAAGAGACCCAGTACTTC; CDR3 protein: CASSPGTGWQETQYF
V gene: TRBV19; clone size: -; D gene: TRBD2; J gene: TRBJ2-2; CDR3 DNA: TGTGCCAGTAGTCCCCAAAGGACTAGTTACACCGGGGAGCTGTTTTTT; CDR3 protein: CASSPQRTSYTGELFF
V gene: TRBV2; clone size: -; D gene: -; J gene: TRBJ1-3; CDR3 DNA: TGTGCCAGCAGACCCTATTTACTCTCTGGAAACACCATATATTTT; CDR3 protein: CASRPYLLSGNTIYF
V gene: TRBV5-1; clone size: -; D gene: TRBD2; J gene: TRBJ2-5; CDR3 DNA: TGCGCCAGCAGCTTCCGGGCTAGCGGGAACCAAGAGACCCAGTACTTC; CDR3 protein: CASSFRASGNQETQYF
V gene: TRBV19; clone size: -; D gene: -; J gene: TRBJ1-5; CDR3 DNA: TGTGCCAGTAGTTTGTACCTGACCGACCCTAGCAATCAGCCCCAGCATTTT; CDR3 protein: CASSLYLTDPSNQPQHF
V gene: TRBV15; clone size: -; D gene: TRBD1; J gene: TRBJ2-5; CDR3 DNA: TGTGCCACCAGCGGTACGACAGGGGGCGAAGCAGAGACCCAGTACTTC; CDR3 protein: CATSGTTGGEAETQYF
V gene: TRBV7-9; clone size: -; D gene: -; J gene: TRBJ1-5; CDR3 DNA: TGTGCCAGCAGCAGTGGGAACCTCAGACAGGCCTATAGCAATCAGCCCCAGCATTTT; CDR3 protein: CASSSGNLRQAYSNQPQHF
V gene: TRBV6-5; clone size: once; D gene: TRBD2; J gene: TRBJ2-7; CDR3 DNA: TGTGCCAGCAGAGTACCTGGGACGGGAGCGGGAGAGCAGTACTTC; CDR3 protein: CASRVPGTGAGEQYF
V gene: TRBV28; clone size: -; D gene: TRBD1; J gene: TRBJ1-5; CDR3 DNA: TGTGCCAGCAGCCGAGACAGGGGAGGCAATCAGCCCCAGCATTTT; CDR3 protein: CASSRDRGGNQPQHF
V gene: TRBV18; clone size: -; D gene: -; J gene: TRBJ2-7; CDR3 DNA: TGTGCCAGCTCTGACTCCTACGAGCAGTACTTC; CDR3 protein: CASSDSYEQYF
V gene: TRBV5-1; clone size: -; D gene: TRBD2; J gene: TRBJ2-7; CDR3 DNA: TGCGCCAGCAGCTTGGGTACGGGACTAGCCATAGAGTACTTC; CDR3 protein: CASSLGTGLAIEYF
V gene: TRBV5-5; clone size: -; D gene: TRBD2; J gene: TRBJ2-2; CDR3 DNA: TGTGCCAGCAGCTTGGTTCTAGCGGCCTACGGGGAGCTGTTTTTT; CDR3 protein: CASSLVLAAYGELFF
V gene: TRBV7-8; clone size: -; D gene: -; J gene: TRBJ2-5; CDR3 DNA: TGTGCCAGCAGCTTAAGTGGAGCCCAAGAGACCCAGTACTTC; CDR3 protein: CASSLSGAQETQYF
V gene: TRBV15; clone size: once; D gene: TRBD2; J gene: TRBJ2-7; CDR3 DNA: TGTGCCACCAGCAGAGGACTAGCGGGAGGTCGGGAGCAGTACTTC; CDR3 protein: CATSRGLAGGREQYF
V gene: TRBV27; clone size: -; D gene: TRBD2; J gene: TRBJ2-3; CDR3 DNA: TGTGCCAGCAGTTTATCGTCTAGCGGGAGGGCCGATGAGGTTACGCAGTATTTT; CDR3 protein: CASSLSSSGRADEVTQYF
V gene: TRBV5-5; clone size: -; D gene: -; J gene: TRBJ1-1; CDR3 DNA: TGTGCCAGCAGCTTGGTCCCCCCCAGGGACACTGAAGCTTTCTTT; CDR3 protein: CASSLVPPRDTEAFF
V gene: TRBV5-1; clone size: -; D gene: TRBD2; J gene: TRBJ2-3; CDR3 DNA: TGCGCCAGCAGCTTAACGCTAGCGGGGGGGCCAAATACGCAGTATTTT; CDR3 protein: CASSLTLAGGPNTQYF
V gene: TRBV5-1; clone size: -; D gene: -; J gene: TRBJ2-7; CDR3 DNA: TGCGCCAGCCGACAGCCCGGCTCCTACGAGCAGTACTTC; CDR3 protein: CASRQPGSYEQYF
V gene: TRBV6-1; clone size: -; D gene: TRBD1; J gene: TRBJ2-3; CDR3 DNA: TGTGCCAGCAGGACAGGGTCGGCAGATACGCAGTATTTT; CDR3 protein: CASRTGSADTQYF
V gene: TRBV5-6; clone size: -; D gene: -; J gene: TRBJ1-6; CDR3 DNA: TGTGCCAGCAGCTTGGATAACGGGGGGGTCTCACCCCTCCACTTT; CDR3 protein: CASSLDNGGVSPLHF
V gene: TRBV19; clone size: -; D gene: TRBD2; J gene: TRBJ2-7; CDR3 DNA: TGTGCCAGTAGTATAGTGGGGGGGACCCAGTACGAGCAGTACTTC; CDR3 protein: CASSIVGGTQYEQYF
V gene: TRBV4-1; clone size: -; D gene: -; J gene: TRBJ1-3; CDR3 DNA: TGCGCCAGCAGCCAAGAAGAGGGGCGCATAGCGAGAGGAAACACCATATATTTT; CDR3 protein: CASSQEEGRIARGNTIYF